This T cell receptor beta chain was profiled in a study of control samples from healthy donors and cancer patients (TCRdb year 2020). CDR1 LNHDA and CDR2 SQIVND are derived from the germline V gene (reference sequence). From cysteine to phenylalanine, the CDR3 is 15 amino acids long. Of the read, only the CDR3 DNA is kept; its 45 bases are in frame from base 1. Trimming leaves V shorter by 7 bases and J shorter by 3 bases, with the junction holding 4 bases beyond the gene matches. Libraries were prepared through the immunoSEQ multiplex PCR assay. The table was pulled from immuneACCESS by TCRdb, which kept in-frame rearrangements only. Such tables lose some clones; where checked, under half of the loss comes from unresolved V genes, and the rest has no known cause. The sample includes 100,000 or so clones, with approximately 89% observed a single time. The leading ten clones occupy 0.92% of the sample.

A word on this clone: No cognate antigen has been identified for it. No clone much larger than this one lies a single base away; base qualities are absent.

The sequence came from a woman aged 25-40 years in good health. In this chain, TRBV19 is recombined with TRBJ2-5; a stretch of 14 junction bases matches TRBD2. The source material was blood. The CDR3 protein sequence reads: CASNGLAGGEETQYF. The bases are TGTGCCAGTAACGGACTAGCGGGGGGAGAAGAGACCCAGTACTTC.